The next 7 T cell receptor beta chains were all read from a single sample in a study of T cell responses to AZD1222 COVID-19 vaccine. The protocol was immunoSEQ multiplex PCR, while the TCRdb copy is restricted to in-frame clones and leaves out a portion. The sample holds around 120,000 clones, about 90% seen once. The source was peripheral blood, collected on day 0 of AZD1222 vaccination. These receptors were collected from an adult in good health.

The J gene is TRBJ1-6, the V gene TRBV28; the match to TRBD1 covers 10 bases. CDR1 is MDHEN, CDR2 SYDVKM, per germline. CDR3 length: 16 residues. J was trimmed by 5 bases and V by 2 bases; bases with no gene match: 3. The CDR3: CASSLPGQGNNSPLHF. CDR3 nucleotide sequence: TGTGCCAGCAGTTTACCGGGACAGGGGAATAATTCACCCCTCCACTTT. Full variable domain (rest looked up from reference TRBV28 and TRBJ1-6): DVKVTQSSRYLVKRTGEKVFLECVQDMDHENMFWYRQDPGLGLRLIYFSYDVKMKEKGDIPEGYSVSREKKERFSLILESASTNQTSMYLCASSLPGQGNNSPLHFGNGTRLTVT.

The chain is built from TRBV11-2 and TRBJ2-3, with TRBD1 as a possible D gene (5 bases). CDR1 is SGHAT, CDR2 FQNNGV, per germline. The CDR3 runs to 14 residues. Trimming took off 6 bases at V and 2 bases at J, with 12 bases between the two ends. CDR3 DNA sequence: TGTGCCAGCAGGACGAACAGGTACACAGATACGCAGTATTTT. Translation: CASRTNRYTDTQYF.

The chain combines TRBV7-8 with TRBJ2-7; no firm D call. The ends were cut back, 2 bases at V and 9 bases at J, with 20 bases in the middle. From germline, CDR1 is SGHVS and CDR2 FQNEAQ. The CDR3 is made up of 15 amino acids. The CDR3 is CASSLQGGFPTAQYF. In nucleotides, the CDR3 is TGTGCCAGCAGCTTACAAGGTGGCTTTCCAACGGCGCAGTACTTC.

This chain connects TRBV7-2 to TRBJ1-3; 7 bases agree with TRBD1. V trimming: 3 bases; J trimming: 0 bases; junction bases outside the gene matches: 2. Germline loops: CDR1 SGHTA, CDR2 FQGNSA. This CDR3 region has 15 residues. Here the CDR3 DNA reads TGTGCCAGCAGCTTCTACAGGGGCTCTGGAAACACCATATATTTT. This sequence encodes CASSFYRGSGNTIYF. The full variable domain, its missing parts supplied by reference TRBV7-2 and TRBJ1-3, is GAGVSQSPSNKVTEKGKDVELRCDPISGHTALYWYRQSLGQGLEFLIYFQGNSAPDKSGLPSDRFSAERTGGSVSTLTIQRTQQEDSAVYLCASSFYRGSGNTIYFGEGSWLTVV.

This clone was observed once. The chain employs TRBV4-2 and TRBJ1-4, with D maybe TRBD1 (5 bases). CDR3 length: 16 residues. Trimming took 0 bases from V and 7 from J, leaving 15 bases between them. Germline V CDR1 and CDR2: LGHNA, YNFKEQ. The CDR3 nucleotides are TGTGCCAGCAGCCAAGATAGGGAACGGGGGACTGAAAAACTGTTTTTT. Amino acid sequence: CASSQDRERGTEKLFF.

This chain joins TRBV7-2 and TRBJ1-6, with D possibly TRBD1 on 5 matching bases. The V end lost 1 base, the J end lost 4 bases, and 11 bases lay between the germline ends. CDR3 length: 16 amino acids. Germline lookup yields CDR1 SGHTA and CDR2 FQGNSA. The CDR3 DNA reads TGTGCCAGCAGCTTAGAGGCAGGGCCTTATAATTCACCCCTCCACTTT. This translates into CASSLEAGPYNSPLHF.

The chain combines TRBV7-2 with TRBJ1-2; D call uncertain. This CDR3 has 14 amino acids. Germline V gene lookup returns CDR1 SGHTA and CDR2 FQGNSA. V dropped 1 base and J dropped 4 bases, with 10 bases sitting between them. This CDR3 reads CASSLDGSRYGYTF. DNA of the CDR3: TGTGCCAGCAGCTTAGACGGCAGCCGCTATGGCTACACCTTC.